These T cell receptor beta chains were read from a single sample in a study of T cells expressing NK-cell markers. After re-calling the 5' RACE reads, TCRdb lists one entry per CDR3 protein, DNA absent. In total, the table holds fewer than 400,000 distinct CDR3 sequences. Sequenced material: blood T cells: a sorted CD56 or NKG2C T cell subset, CD4+ or CD8+ T cells, or bulk PBMC T cells (not recorded which). Receptors were obtained from a man aged 18-70 years in good health. Each CDR3 is given with its conserved first and last residue. Each record gives: V gene, J gene, CDR3 protein.

v_call: TRBV3-1
j_call: TRBJ2-3
cdr3_aa: CASSPFRGPLTDTQYF

v_call: TRBV5-1
j_call: TRBJ2-1
cdr3_aa: CASGGAGSYNEQFF

v_call: TRBV11-3
j_call: TRBJ2-2
cdr3_aa: CASSLGADRTGELFF

v_call: TRBV3-1
j_call: TRBJ2-1
cdr3_aa: CASKSSMVQGNEQFF

v_call: TRBV5-6
j_call: TRBJ2-5
cdr3_aa: CASSLDYRAWETQYF

v_call: TRBV5-6
j_call: TRBJ1-1
cdr3_aa: CASSRAGRASRNTEAFF

v_call: TRBV6-1
j_call: TRBJ2-7
cdr3_aa: CASSEAHGWGYEQYF

v_call: TRBV29-1
j_call: TRBJ1-3
cdr3_aa: CSVEAPVDRINTIYF

v_call: TRBV20-1
j_call: TRBJ2-1
cdr3_aa: CSARGDRRNSYNEQFF

v_call: TRBV7-9
j_call: TRBJ2-3
cdr3_aa: CASSLAVGLRADTQYF

v_call: TRBV3-1
j_call: TRBJ2-5
cdr3_aa: CASSQVGTLGFQETQYF

v_call: TRBV19
j_call: TRBJ1-1
cdr3_aa: CASTRGRTNTEAFF

v_call: TRBV3-1
j_call: TRBJ1-6
cdr3_aa: CASSLRQINSPLHF

v_call: TRBV6-1
j_call: TRBJ1-2
cdr3_aa: CASSVGGYRDGYTF

v_call: TRBV10-3
j_call: TRBJ2-2
cdr3_aa: CAISELGTGELFF

v_call: TRBV6-1
j_call: TRBJ2-1
cdr3_aa: CASSGRPPVSEQFF

v_call: TRBV6-5
j_call: TRBJ2-7
cdr3_aa: CASSYSTVRGAGYEQYF

v_call: TRBV7-2
j_call: TRBJ2-1
cdr3_aa: CASSAGLPQFF

v_call: TRBV2
j_call: TRBJ1-6
cdr3_aa: CASSPSRLGSPLHF

v_call: TRBV4-1
j_call: TRBJ1-6
cdr3_aa: CASSQVIRDRSYSYNSPLHF

v_call: TRBV21-1
j_call: TRBJ1-4
cdr3_aa: CASSKEEWPAEKLFF

v_call: TRBV20-1
j_call: TRBJ2-5
cdr3_aa: CSARGWRGTSSQETQYF

v_call: TRBV18
j_call: TRBJ2-3
cdr3_aa: CASSPADRAGTQYF

v_call: TRBV6-1
j_call: TRBJ2-5
cdr3_aa: CASRKMRGYQETQYF

v_call: TRBV7-9
j_call: TRBJ2-3
cdr3_aa: CASSNSGGPFTDTQYF

v_call: TRBV5-5
j_call: TRBJ1-2
cdr3_aa: CASSLIRTDYGYTF

v_call: TRBV6-1
j_call: TRBJ1-1
cdr3_aa: CASSESYDRRSFF

v_call: TRBV7-9
j_call: TRBJ1-1
cdr3_aa: CASSLSAGFPNTEAFF

v_call: TRBV7-6
j_call: TRBJ2-2
cdr3_aa: CASSSGTGVFGELFF

v_call: TRBV11-2
j_call: TRBJ2-2
cdr3_aa: CASSLYGVTGELFF